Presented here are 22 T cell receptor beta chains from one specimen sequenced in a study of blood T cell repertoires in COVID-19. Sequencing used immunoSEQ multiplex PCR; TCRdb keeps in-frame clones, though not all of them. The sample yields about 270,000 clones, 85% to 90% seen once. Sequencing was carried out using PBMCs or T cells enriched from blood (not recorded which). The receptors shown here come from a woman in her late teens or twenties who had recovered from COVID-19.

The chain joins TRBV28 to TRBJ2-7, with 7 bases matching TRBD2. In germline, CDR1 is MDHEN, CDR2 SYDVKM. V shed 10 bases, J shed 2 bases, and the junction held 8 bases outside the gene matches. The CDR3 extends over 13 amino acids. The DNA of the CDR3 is TGTGCCATGAGGCCTAGCGGAGCCTACGAGCAGTACTTC. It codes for CAMRPSGAYEQYF.

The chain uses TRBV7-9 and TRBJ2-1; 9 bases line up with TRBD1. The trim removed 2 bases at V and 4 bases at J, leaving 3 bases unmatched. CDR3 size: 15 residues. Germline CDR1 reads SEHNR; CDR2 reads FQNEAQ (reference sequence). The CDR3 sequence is CASSLLGTGYNEQFF. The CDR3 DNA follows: TGTGCCAGCAGCTTACTCGGGACAGGGTACAATGAGCAGTTCTTC.

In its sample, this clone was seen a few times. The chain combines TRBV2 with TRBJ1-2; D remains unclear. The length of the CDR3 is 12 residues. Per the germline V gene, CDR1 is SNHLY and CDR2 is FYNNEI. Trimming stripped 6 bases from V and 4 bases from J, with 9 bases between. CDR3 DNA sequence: TGTGCCAGCAGGGGCAGCCCCTATGGCTACACCTTC. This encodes CASRGSPYGYTF.

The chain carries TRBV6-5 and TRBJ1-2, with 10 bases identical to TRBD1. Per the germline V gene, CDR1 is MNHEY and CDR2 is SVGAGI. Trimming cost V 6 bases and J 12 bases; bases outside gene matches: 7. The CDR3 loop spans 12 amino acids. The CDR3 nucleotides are TGTGCCAGCAGCCGTGACAGGGGGCAGAACACCTTC. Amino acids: CASSRDRGQNTF.

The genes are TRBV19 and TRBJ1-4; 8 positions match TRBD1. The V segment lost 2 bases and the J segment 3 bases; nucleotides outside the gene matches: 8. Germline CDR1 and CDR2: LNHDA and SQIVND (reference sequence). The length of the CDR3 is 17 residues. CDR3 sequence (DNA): TGTGCCAGTAGTATAAGGGGGACAGGAATCCCTAATGAAAAACTGTTTTTT. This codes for CASSIRGTGIPNEKLFF.

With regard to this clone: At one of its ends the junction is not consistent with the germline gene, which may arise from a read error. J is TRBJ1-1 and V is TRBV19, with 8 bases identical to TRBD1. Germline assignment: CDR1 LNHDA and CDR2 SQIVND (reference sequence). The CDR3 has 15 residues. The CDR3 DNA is TGTGCCAGTAGCTCCGAAACAGGGGGGAACGCTGAAGCTTTCTTT. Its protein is CASSSETGGNAEAFF.

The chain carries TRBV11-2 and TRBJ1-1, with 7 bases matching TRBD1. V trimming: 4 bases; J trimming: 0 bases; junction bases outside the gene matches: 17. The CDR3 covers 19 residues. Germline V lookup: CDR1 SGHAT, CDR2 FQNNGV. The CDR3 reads CASSSSIFGTVLMNTEAFF. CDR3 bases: TGTGCCAGCAGCTCCTCCATATTCGGGACAGTCCTTATGAACACTGAAGCTTTCTTT.

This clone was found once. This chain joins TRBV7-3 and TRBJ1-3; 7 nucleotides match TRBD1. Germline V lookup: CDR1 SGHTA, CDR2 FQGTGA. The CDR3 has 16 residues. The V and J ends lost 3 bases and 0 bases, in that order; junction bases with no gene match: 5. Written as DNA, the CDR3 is TGTGCCAGCAGCTTGTCGGGACAGCTCTCTGGAAACACCATATATTTT. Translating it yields CASSLSGQLSGNTIYF.

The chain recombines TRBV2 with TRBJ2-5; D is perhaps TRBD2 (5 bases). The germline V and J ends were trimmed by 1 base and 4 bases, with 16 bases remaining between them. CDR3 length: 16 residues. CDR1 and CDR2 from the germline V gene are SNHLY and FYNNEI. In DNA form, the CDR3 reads TGTGCCAGCAGTGAAGTCATTGGGAGCGGAGGAGAGACCCAGTACTTC. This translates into CASSEVIGSGGETQYF.

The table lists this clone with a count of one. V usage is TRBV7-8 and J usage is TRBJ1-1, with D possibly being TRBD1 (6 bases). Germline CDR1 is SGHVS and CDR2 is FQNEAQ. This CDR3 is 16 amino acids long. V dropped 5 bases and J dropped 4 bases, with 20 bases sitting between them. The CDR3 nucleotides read TGTGCCAGCAGCCGAAGACTAAAGGGGGTTGCCACTGAAGCTTTCTTT. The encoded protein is CASSRRLKGVATEAFF.

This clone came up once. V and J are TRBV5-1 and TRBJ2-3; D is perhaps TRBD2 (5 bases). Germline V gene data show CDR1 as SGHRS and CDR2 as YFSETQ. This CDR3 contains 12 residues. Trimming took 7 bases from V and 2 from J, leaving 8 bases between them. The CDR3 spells CASGEITDTQYF. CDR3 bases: TGCGCCAGCGGGGAGATCACAGATACGCAGTATTTT.

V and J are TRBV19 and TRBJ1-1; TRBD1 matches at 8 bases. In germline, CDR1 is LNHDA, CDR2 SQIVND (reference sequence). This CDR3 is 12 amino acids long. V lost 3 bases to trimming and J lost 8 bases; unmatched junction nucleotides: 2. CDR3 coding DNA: TGTGCCAGTAGTATTAGGACAGGGGAAGCTTTCTTT. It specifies CASSIRTGEAFF.

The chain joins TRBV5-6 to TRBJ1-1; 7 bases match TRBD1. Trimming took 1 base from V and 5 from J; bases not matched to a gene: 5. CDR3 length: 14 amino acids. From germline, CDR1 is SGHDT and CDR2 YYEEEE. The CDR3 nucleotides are TGTGCCAGCAGCTTGTACAGGGGCCGGACTGAAGCTTTCTTT. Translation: CASSLYRGRTEAFF.

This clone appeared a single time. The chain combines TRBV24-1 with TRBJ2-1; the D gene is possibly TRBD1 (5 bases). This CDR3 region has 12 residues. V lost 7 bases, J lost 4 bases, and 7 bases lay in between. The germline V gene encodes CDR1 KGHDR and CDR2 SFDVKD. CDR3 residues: CATRTAYNEQFF. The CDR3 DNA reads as TGTGCCACCAGGACAGCATACAATGAGCAGTTCTTC.

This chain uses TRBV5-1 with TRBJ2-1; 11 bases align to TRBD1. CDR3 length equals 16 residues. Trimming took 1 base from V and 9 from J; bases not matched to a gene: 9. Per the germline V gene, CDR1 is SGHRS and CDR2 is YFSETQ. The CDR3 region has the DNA TGCGCCAGCAGCTTGCCCAGCGGGACAGGGGGTGGTGAGCAGTTCTTC. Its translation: CASSLPSGTGGGEQFF.

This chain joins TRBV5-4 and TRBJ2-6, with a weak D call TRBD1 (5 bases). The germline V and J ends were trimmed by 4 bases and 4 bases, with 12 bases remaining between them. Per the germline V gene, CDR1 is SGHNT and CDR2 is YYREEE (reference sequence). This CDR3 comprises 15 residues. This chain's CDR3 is CASSSRDSGANVLTF. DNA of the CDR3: TGTGCCAGCAGCAGCAGGGATTCCGGGGCCAACGTCCTGACTTTC.

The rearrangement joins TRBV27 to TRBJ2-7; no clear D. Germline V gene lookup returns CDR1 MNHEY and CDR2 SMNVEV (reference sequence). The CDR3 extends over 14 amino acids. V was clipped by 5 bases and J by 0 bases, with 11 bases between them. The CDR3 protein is CASSPDWSSYEQYF. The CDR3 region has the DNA TGTGCCAGCAGTCCCGACTGGAGCTCCTACGAGCAGTACTTC.

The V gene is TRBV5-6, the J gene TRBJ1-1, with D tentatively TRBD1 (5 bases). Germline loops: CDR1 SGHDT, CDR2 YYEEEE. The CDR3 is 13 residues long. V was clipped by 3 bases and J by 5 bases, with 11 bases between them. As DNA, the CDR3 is TGTGCCAGCAGCTGGACGGGGGGAACTGAAGCTTTCTTT. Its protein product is CASSWTGGTEAFF. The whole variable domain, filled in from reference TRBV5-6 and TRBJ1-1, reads DAGVTQSPTHLIKTRGQQVTLRCSPKSGHDTVSWYQQALGQGPQFIFQYYEEEERQRGNFPDRFSGHQFPNYSSELNVNALLLGDSALYLCASSWTGGTEAFFGQGTRLTVV.

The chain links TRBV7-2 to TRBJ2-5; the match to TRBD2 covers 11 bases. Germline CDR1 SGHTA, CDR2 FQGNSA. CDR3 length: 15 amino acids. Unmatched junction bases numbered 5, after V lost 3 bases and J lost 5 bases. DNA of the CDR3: TGTGCCAGCAGCTTCGGGACTAGCGGCTGGGAGACCCAGTACTTC. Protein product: CASSFGTSGWETQYF. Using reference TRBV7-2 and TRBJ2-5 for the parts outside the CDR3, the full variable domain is GAGVSQSPSNKVTEKGKDVELRCDPISGHTALYWYRQSLGQGLEFLIYFQGNSAPDKSGLPSDRFSAERTGGSVSTLTIQRTQQEDSAVYLCASSFGTSGWETQYFGPGTRLLVL.

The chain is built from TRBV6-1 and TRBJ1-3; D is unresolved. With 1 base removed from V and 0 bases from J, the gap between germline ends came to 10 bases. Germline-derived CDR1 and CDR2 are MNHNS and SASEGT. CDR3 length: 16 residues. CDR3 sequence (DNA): TGTGCCAGCAGTGAAGATCCCATGGCCTCTGGAAACACCATATATTTT. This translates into CASSEDPMASGNTIYF.

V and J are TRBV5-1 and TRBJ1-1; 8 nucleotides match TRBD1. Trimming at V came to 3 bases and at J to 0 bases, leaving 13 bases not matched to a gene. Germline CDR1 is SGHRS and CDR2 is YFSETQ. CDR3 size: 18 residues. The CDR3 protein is CASSSTPARGLMNTEAFF. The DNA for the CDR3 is TGCGCCAGCAGCTCTACCCCGGCCAGGGGGCTCATGAACACTGAAGCTTTCTTT.

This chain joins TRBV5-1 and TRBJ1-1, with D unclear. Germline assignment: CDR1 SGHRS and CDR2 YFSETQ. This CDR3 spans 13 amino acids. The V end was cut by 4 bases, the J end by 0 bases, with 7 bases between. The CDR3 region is CASSAHLNTEAFF. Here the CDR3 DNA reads TGCGCCAGCAGCGCGCACTTGAACACTGAAGCTTTCTTT.